A selection of T cell receptor beta chains follows, all from one sample in a study of blood T cell repertoires in COVID-19. The protocol was immunoSEQ multiplex PCR, while the TCRdb copy is restricted to in-frame clones and leaves out a portion. The data hold some 68,000 clones, with less than 95% observed a single time. Sequencing was carried out using peripheral blood. The source of these receptors is a man aged 50 or older with COVID-19, enrolled during active disease. Both conserved end residues are part of each CDR3. Each record gives: V gene, clone size, J gene, CDR3 length, D gene, CDR3 protein, CDR3 DNA. The D gene is left open where the match is weak. Part of the rows lack a size; the others show once, few, many or a class for expanded clones.

TRBV4-3	.	TRBJ1-4	18	.	CASSQDSVGGATNEKLFF	TGCGCCAGCAGCCAAGATTCGGTGGGGGGAGCAACTAATGAAAAACTGTTTTTT
TRBV5-1	.	TRBJ2-5	14	.	CASSTQTGQETQYF	TGCGCCAGCAGCACCCAGACAGGCCAAGAGACCCAGTACTTC
TRBV5-1	.	TRBJ2-2	14	TRBD2	CASSWREATGELFF	TGCGCCAGCAGCTGGCGGGAGGCCACCGGGGAGCTGTTTTTT
TRBV9	.	TRBJ2-7	14	TRBD1	CASSVATGGYEQYF	TGTGCCAGCAGCGTAGCTACAGGGGGCTACGAGCAGTACTTC
TRBV4-1	once	TRBJ2-7	15	TRBD1	CASSPRTGSSYEQYF	TGCGCCAGCAGCCCCAGGACAGGTAGCTCCTACGAGCAGTACTTC
TRBV5-6	once	TRBJ2-3	16	TRBD2	CASSFRTTSGTDTQYF	TGTGCCAGCAGCTTTCGTACTACTAGCGGCACAGATACGCAGTATTTT
TRBV7-2	.	TRBJ1-6	15	TRBD1	CASNTGQVYNSPLHF	TGTGCCAGCAACACCGGACAGGTCTATAATTCACCCCTCCACTTT
TRBV29-1	.	TRBJ2-7	19	TRBD2	CSVEDVVWTSGRWGYEQYF	TGCAGCGTTGAAGATGTCGTTTGGACTAGCGGGAGATGGGGCTACGAGCAGTACTTC
TRBV6-5	.	TRBJ2-5	13	.	CASSARDQETQYF	TGTGCCAGCAGCGCCCGGGACCAAGAGACCCAGTACTTC
TRBV11-2	.	TRBJ1-1	12	.	CASSLVEVEAFF	TGTGCCAGCAGCTTAGTTGAGGTTGAAGCTTTCTTT
TRBV28	once	TRBJ2-3	15	TRBD2	CASSLAGGSTDTQYF	TGTGCCAGCAGCTTAGCGGGAGGGAGCACAGATACGCAGTATTTT
TRBV5-1	.	TRBJ2-3	15	TRBD2	CASSPSGRLTDTQYF	TGCGCCAGCAGCCCTAGCGGGAGGCTCACAGATACGCAGTATTTT
TRBV14	.	TRBJ2-7	15	TRBD2	CASSRGTSGSYEQYF	TGTGCCAGCAGCCGAGGGACTAGCGGGAGCTACGAGCAGTACTTC
TRBV15	once	TRBJ2-2	15	.	CATSLGQVAPGELFF	TGTGCCACCAGCCTGGGGCAGGTAGCACCCGGGGAGCTGTTTTTT
TRBV28	.	TRBJ1-2	17	.	CASSHHSLTEIVSGYTF	TGTGCCAGCAGTCACCATTCCCTGACAGAAATCGTGAGTGGCTACACCTTC
TRBV6-4	.	TRBJ1-6	15	.	CASRGQSSYNSPLHF	TGTGCCAGCAGGGGGCAGAGCTCCTATAATTCACCCCTCCACTTT
TRBV6-5	.	TRBJ2-5	14	TRBD2	CASRASGLQETQYF	TGTGCCAGCAGAGCATCGGGACTACAGGAGACCCAGTACTTC
TRBV5-4	.	TRBJ2-5	17	TRBD2	CASSLPGLAGVGETQYF	TGTGCCAGCAGCTTGCCGGGACTAGCGGGAGTGGGAGAGACCCAGTACTTC
TRBV19	.	TRBJ2-3	14	.	CASSIGESTDTQYF	TGTGCCAGTAGTATTGGAGAGAGCACAGATACGCAGTATTTT
TRBV7-3	.	TRBJ2-1	17	TRBD2	CASRDAGTSGSSEGQFF	TGTGCCAGCAGGGACGCCGGGACTAGCGGGAGTAGTGAGGGGCAGTTCTTC
TRBV7-3	.	TRBJ2-7	15	TRBD1	CASSSSGQGAYEQYF	TGTGCCAGCAGTTCCTCCGGACAGGGGGCCTACGAGCAGTACTTC
TRBV2	.	TRBJ2-1	16	TRBD2	CASSESRASGRGEQFF	TGTGCCAGCAGTGAATCTCGGGCTAGCGGGAGGGGTGAGCAGTTCTTC
TRBV5-1	.	TRBJ2-1	13	.	CASSLEVGNEQFF	TGCGCCAGCAGCTTGGAGGTCGGGAATGAGCAGTTCTTC
TRBV2	few	TRBJ1-2	14	TRBD1	CASSGDRLNYGYTF	TGTGCCAGCAGTGGGGACAGGTTAAACTATGGCTACACCTTC
TRBV3-1/TRBV3-2	.	TRBJ1-2	14	.	CASSQSRAIHGYTF	TGTGCCAGCAGCCAATCCAGGGCAATACATGGCTACACCTTC
TRBV28	.	TRBJ2-7	14	TRBD2	CASSFGGGGSEQYF	TGTGCCAGCAGTTTCGGCGGGGGGGGCTCCGAGCAGTACTTC
TRBV5-1	.	TRBJ1-6	15	.	CASSLEAGGRSPLHF	TGCGCCAGCAGCTTGGAAGCAGGAGGGAGATCACCCCTCCACTTT
TRBV6-5	.	TRBJ2-2	14	TRBD1	CATKGTGSSGELFF	TGTGCCACGAAGGGGACAGGGAGTTCCGGGGAGCTGTTTTTT
TRBV28	.	TRBJ1-1	13	TRBD1	CASLTGGNTEAFF	TGTGCCAGCCTGACAGGGGGGAACACTGAAGCTTTCTTT
TRBV3-1/TRBV3-2	once	TRBJ2-3	17	TRBD2	CASSLWTSGRATDTQYF	TGTGCCAGCAGCCTTTGGACTAGCGGGAGGGCGACAGATACGCAGTATTTT
TRBV7-8	.	TRBJ2-7	16	TRBD2	CASKPPQREDSGEQYF	TGTGCCAGCAAACCCCCCCAGCGGGAGGACTCGGGGGAGCAGTACTTC
TRBV5-1	.	TRBJ1-3	17	TRBD1	CASSPDTGGVSGNTIYF	TGCGCCAGCAGCCCGGATACAGGGGGGGTCTCTGGAAACACCATATATTTT
TRBV28	.	TRBJ1-6	15	.	CASSLGRWRNSPLHF	TGTGCCAGCAGTCTTGGGAGATGGAGGAATTCACCCCTCCACTTT
TRBV11-2	.	TRBJ2-1	16	TRBD2	CASSSLAGKPVNEQFF	TGTGCCAGCAGCTCCCTAGCGGGAAAGCCGGTCAATGAGCAGTTCTTC
TRBV2	.	TRBJ2-5	14	.	CASRGETGQETQYF	TGTGCCAGCAGGGGGGAGACAGGCCAAGAGACCCAGTACTTC
TRBV12-3/TRBV12-4	.	TRBJ2-1	13	TRBD2	CASRRSGDNEQFF	TGTGCCAGCAGGCGTAGCGGGGACAATGAGCAGTTCTTC
TRBV19	.	TRBJ1-5	14	.	CASSVQGLGQPQHF	TGTGCCAGTAGTGTACAGGGTCTGGGTCAGCCCCAGCATTTT
TRBV4-1	once	TRBJ2-1	16	TRBD2	CASSPQGASGYNEQFF	TGCGCCAGCAGCCCTCAAGGGGCTAGCGGTTACAATGAGCAGTTCTTC
TRBV23-1	.	TRBJ1-5	18	TRBD1	CASPQGVGPPDSNQPQHF	TGCGCCAGCCCCCAGGGGGTGGGACCCCCCGATAGCAATCAGCCCCAGCATTTT
TRBV19	.	TRBJ2-2	14	TRBD2	CASSSGRLAGELFF	TGTGCCAGTAGTAGCGGGAGATTGGCCGGGGAGCTGTTTTTT
TRBV7-9	.	TRBJ1-1	15	.	CASSLAQGLVTEAFF	TGTGCCAGCAGCTTAGCGCAGGGTCTGGTTACTGAAGCTTTCTTT
TRBV6-2/TRBV6-3	.	TRBJ2-7	15	.	CASSRQGSWGDEQYF	TGTGCCAGCAGCCGACAGGGCTCATGGGGGGACGAGCAGTACTTC
TRBV15	.	TRBJ2-7	16	.	CATSRDRGQPPGEQYF	TGTGCCACCAGCAGAGATCGAGGACAGCCTCCGGGCGAGCAGTACTTC
TRBV11-3	.	TRBJ2-1	12	.	CASSWGVGEQFF	TGTGCCAGCAGCTGGGGGGTGGGTGAGCAGTTCTTC
TRBV5-1	.	TRBJ2-7	14	.	CASSSQAHSYEQYF	TGCGCCAGCAGCTCACAGGCACACTCCTACGAGCAGTACTTC
TRBV25-1	.	TRBJ1-1	13	.	CASSVGRDTEAFF	TGTGCCAGCAGTGTCGGCAGGGACACTGAAGCTTTCTTT
TRBV4-1	few	TRBJ2-7	15	TRBD1	CASSQPGTATYEQYF	TGCGCCAGCAGCCAACCAGGGACAGCCACCTACGAGCAGTACTTC
TRBV7-8	.	TRBJ1-4	16	.	CASSLESGPTNEKLFF	TGTGCCAGCAGCTTAGAAAGCGGGCCAACTAATGAAAAACTGTTTTTT
TRBV5-3	.	TRBJ2-7	15	.	CARSLEVSSADEQYF	TGTGCCAGAAGCTTGGAAGTGTCCTCTGCGGACGAGCAGTACTTC
TRBV7-9	.	TRBJ1-1	17	.	CASSLWALSGMNTEAFF	TGTGCCAGCAGCTTATGGGCTCTTTCAGGCATGAACACTGAAGCTTTCTTT
TRBV7-8	.	TRBJ2-3	16	.	CASSLVVWGGPDTQYF	TGTGCCAGCAGCTTAGTTGTATGGGGGGGCCCAGATACGCAGTATTTT
TRBV28	.	TRBJ2-1	15	.	CASSWPEGLRHEQFF	TGTGCCAGCAGTTGGCCGGAGGGCCTTAGGCATGAGCAGTTCTTC
TRBV6-5	.	TRBJ2-2	16	.	CASSYGGYPNTGELFF	TGTGCCAGCAGTTACGGAGGGTACCCGAACACCGGGGAGCTGTTTTTT
TRBV5-4	.	TRBJ2-7	17	TRBD2	CASSQDPTGLVPYEQYF	TGTGCCAGCAGCCAAGACCCTACGGGACTAGTCCCCTACGAGCAGTACTTC
TRBV27	.	TRBJ2-2	13	TRBD1	CASSSPGDRALFF	TGTGCCAGCAGTTCACCGGGGGACAGGGCGCTGTTTTTT
TRBV6-5	.	TRBJ1-2	14	.	CASTSNRQVYGYTF	TGTGCCAGCACCAGCAACAGGCAAGTCTATGGCTACACCTTC
TRBV2	.	TRBJ2-3	14	TRBD2	CASTLAGGRDTQYF	TGTGCCAGTACACTAGCGGGAGGGCGGGATACGCAGTATTTT
TRBV30	.	TRBJ1-5	13	.	CAWNGGSNQPQHF	TGTGCCTGGAACGGCGGGAGTAATCAGCCCCAGCATTTT
TRBV6-5	.	TRBJ1-1	13	.	CASSYSTQFEAFF	TGTGCCAGCAGTTACTCGACTCAGTTTGAAGCTTTCTTT
TRBV6-5	.	TRBJ1-1	13	TRBD1	CASSYRRDREAFF	TGTGCCAGCAGTTACCGAAGGGACAGAGAAGCTTTCTTT